This entry features one TCR beta chain sequence. The data were taken from a study of T-cell memory formation after mild COVID-19. Trimming at V came to 0 bases and at J to 0 bases, leaving 2 bases not matched to a gene. This CDR3 comprises 15 residues. The germline CDR1 and CDR2 sequences are SGHRS and YFSETQ. TCRdb redid the calling of the 5' RACE reads with MiXCR, one entry per CDR3 protein. The data hold 300,000 to 400,000 distinct CDR3 sequences, with approximately 12% observed a single time. The V and J genes are TRBV5-1 and TRBJ1-1; 7 positions match TRBD1. The source of this sequence is a young man who had mild COVID-19 (a few samples of this study predate the infection). Cell type and time point are not known. The sample comprised PBMCs or a T cell subset sorted from them (not recorded which). The CDR3 coding sequence is TGCGCCAGCAGCTTGGGGGACAGCATGAACACTGAAGCTTTCTTT. Protein: CASSLGDSMNTEAFF. The whole variable domain, filled in from reference TRBV5-1 and TRBJ1-1, reads KAGVTQTPRYLIKTRGQQVTLSCSPISGHRSVSWYQQTPGQGLQFLFEYFSETQRNKGNFPGRFSGRQFSNSRSEMNVSTLELGDSALYLCASSLGDSMNTEAFFGQGTRLTVV.